The clone carrying this T cell receptor beta chain appeared a single time. The data were taken from a study of blood T cell repertoires in COVID-19. Libraries were prepared by immunoSEQ multiplex PCR; TCRdb keeps only in-frame clonotypes and omits some of them. The table includes approximately 360,000 clones, approximately 88% detected once. V was shortened by 4 bases and J by 0 bases, with 12 bases between the two germline ends. Germline assignment: CDR1 LGHNA and CDR2 YNFKEQ. The CDR3 is made up of 15 amino acids. The TCR comes from a man aged 35-49 years with acute or convalescent COVID-19. The sample taken for sequencing was peripheral blood. This chain connects TRBV4-2 to TRBJ1-1; D might be TRBD1 (5 bases). CDR3 amino acids: CASSPLVDMNTEAFF. The CDR3 nucleotides read TGTGCCAGCAGCCCCCTCGTGGACATGAACACTGAAGCTTTCTTT.